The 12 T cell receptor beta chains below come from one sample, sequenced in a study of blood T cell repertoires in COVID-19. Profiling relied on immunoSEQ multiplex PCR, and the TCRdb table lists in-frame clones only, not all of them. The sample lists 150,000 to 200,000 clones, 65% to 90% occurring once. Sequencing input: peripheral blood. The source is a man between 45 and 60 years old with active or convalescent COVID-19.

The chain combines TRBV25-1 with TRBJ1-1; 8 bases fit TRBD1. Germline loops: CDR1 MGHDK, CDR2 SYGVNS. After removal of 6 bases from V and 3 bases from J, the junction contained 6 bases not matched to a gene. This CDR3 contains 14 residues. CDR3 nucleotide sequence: TGTGCCAGCAGAAGGACAGGGATGGACACTGAAGCTTTCTTT. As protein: CASRRTGMDTEAFF.

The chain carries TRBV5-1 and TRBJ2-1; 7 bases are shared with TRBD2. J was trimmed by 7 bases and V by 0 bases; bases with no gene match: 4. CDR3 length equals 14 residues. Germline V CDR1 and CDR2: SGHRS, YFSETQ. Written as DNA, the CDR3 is TGCGCCAGCAGCTTGGTCATCGGGGGGAATGAGCAGTTCTTC. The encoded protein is CASSLVIGGNEQFF. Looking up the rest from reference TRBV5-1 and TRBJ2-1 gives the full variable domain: KAGVTQTPRYLIKTRGQQVTLSCSPISGHRSVSWYQQTPGQGLQFLFEYFSETQRNKGNFPGRFSGRQFSNSRSEMNVSTLELGDSALYLCASSLVIGGNEQFFGPGTRLTVL.

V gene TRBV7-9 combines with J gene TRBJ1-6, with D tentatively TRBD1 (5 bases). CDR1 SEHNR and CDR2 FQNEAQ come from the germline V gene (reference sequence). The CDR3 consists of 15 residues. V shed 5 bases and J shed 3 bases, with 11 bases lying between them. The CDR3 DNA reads TGTGCCAGCAGCGAAGACAGCTACTATAATTCACCCCTCCACTTT. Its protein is CASSEDSYYNSPLHF.

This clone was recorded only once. CDR3 sequence: CATSRDLEGNGYTF. The CDR3 nucleotides are TGTGCCACCAGCAGAGATCTTGAGGGAAATGGCTACACCTTC. This chain joins TRBV15 and TRBJ1-2; D not certain. The length of the CDR3 is 14 residues. The germline V gene encodes CDR1 LNHNV and CDR2 YYDKDF (reference sequence). Trimming cost V 0 bases and J 6 bases, with 11 bases left between them.

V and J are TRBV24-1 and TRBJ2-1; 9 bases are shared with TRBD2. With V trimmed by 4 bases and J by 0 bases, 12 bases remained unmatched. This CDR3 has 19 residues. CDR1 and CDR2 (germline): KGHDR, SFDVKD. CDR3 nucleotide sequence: TGTGCCACCAGTGACCACGGGGGGAGCGGGGGGAGCTCCTACAATGAGCAGTTCTTC. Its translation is CATSDHGGSGGSSYNEQFF.

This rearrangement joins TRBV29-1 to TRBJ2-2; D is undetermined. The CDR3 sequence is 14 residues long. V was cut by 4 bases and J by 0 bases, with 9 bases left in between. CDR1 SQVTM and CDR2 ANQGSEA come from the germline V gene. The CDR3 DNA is TGCAGCGTTGGCGTCAGCGCGAACACCGGGGAGCTGTTTTTT. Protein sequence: CSVGVSANTGELFF.

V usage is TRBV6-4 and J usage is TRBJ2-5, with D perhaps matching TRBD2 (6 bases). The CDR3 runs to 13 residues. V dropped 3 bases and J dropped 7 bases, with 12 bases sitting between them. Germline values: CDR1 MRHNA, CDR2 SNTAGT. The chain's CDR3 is CASSETRSGTQYF. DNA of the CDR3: TGTGCCAGCAGTGAGACTAGGTCGGGGACCCAGTACTTC.

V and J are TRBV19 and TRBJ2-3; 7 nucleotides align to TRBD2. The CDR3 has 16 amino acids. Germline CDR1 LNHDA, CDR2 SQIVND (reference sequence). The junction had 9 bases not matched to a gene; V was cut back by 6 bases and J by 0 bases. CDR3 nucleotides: TGTGCCAGTAGGCGCTGGGGGGGGGACAGCACAGATACGCAGTATTTT. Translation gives CASRRWGGDSTDTQYF. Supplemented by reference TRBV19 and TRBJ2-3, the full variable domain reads DGGITQSPKYLFRKEGQNVTLSCEQNLNHDAMYWYRQDPGQGLRLIYYSQIVNDFQKGDIAEGYSVSREKKESFPLTVTSAQKNPTAFYLCASRRWGGDSTDTQYFGPGTRLTVL.

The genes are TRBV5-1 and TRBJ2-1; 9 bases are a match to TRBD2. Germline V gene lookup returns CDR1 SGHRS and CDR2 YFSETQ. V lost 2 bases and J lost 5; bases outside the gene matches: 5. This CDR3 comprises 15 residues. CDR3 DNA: TGCGCCAGCAGCTTAAGGGCTAGCGGGAACAATGAGCAGTTCTTC. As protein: CASSLRASGNNEQFF. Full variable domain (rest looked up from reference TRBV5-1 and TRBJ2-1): KAGVTQTPRYLIKTRGQQVTLSCSPISGHRSVSWYQQTPGQGLQFLFEYFSETQRNKGNFPGRFSGRQFSNSRSEMNVSTLELGDSALYLCASSLRASGNNEQFFGPGTRLTVL.

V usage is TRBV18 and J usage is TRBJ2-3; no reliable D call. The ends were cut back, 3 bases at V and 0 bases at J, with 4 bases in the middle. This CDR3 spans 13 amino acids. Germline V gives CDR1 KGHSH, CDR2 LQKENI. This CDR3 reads CASSPPSTDTQYF. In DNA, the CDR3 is TGTGCCAGCTCACCTCCTAGCACAGATACGCAGTATTTT.

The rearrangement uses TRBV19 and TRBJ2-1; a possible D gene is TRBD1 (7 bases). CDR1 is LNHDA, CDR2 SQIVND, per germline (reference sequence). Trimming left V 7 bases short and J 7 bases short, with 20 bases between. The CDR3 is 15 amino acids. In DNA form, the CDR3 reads TGTGCCAGTAAGGGGGCCAGGGACTCAGGGAATGAGCAGTTCTTC. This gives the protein CASKGARDSGNEQFF.

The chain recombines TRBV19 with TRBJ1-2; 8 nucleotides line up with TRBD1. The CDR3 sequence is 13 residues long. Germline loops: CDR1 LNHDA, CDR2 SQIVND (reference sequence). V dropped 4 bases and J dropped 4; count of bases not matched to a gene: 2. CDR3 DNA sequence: TGTGCCAGTAGTAACGACAGGGGCTATGGCTACACCTTC. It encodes CASSNDRGYGYTF.